The 8 T cell receptor beta chains presented below share a single source sample, sequenced in a study of T cell responses to AZD1222 COVID-19 vaccine. TCRdb's copy holds only in-frame clones and misses some; the assay was immunoSEQ multiplex PCR. The profile covers around 150,000 clones, with roughly 92% appearing a single time and about 0.6% taken by the ten largest. The sequenced sample was peripheral blood, obtained on day 0 of AZD1222 vaccination. The source of these receptors is an adult in good health.

The rearrangement joins TRBV29-1 to TRBJ2-3, with 13 positions matching TRBD2. V was clipped by 4 bases and J by 2 bases; unmatched bases: 15. Germline CDR1 and CDR2: SQVTM and ANQGSEA. The CDR3 spans 19 residues. The CDR3 loop is CSVAGTAGLAGEVTDTQYF. DNA of the CDR3: TGCAGCGTTGCTGGGACAGCCGGACTAGCGGGAGAGGTCACAGATACGCAGTATTTT.

The chain has TRBV10-1 and TRBJ1-2, with 9 bases that match TRBD1. Germline values: CDR1 WNHNN, CDR2 SYGVQD (reference sequence). Trimming removed 5 bases from V and 7 bases from J; junction bases left unmatched: 8. The CDR3 spans 14 residues. The DNA for the CDR3 is TGCGCCAGCAGTCTCGGACAGGGGAAGAGTGGCTACACCTTC. Protein sequence: CASSLGQGKSGYTF.

This chain's CDR3 is CASSISDREGQPQHF. The CDR3 DNA follows: TGTGCCAGCAGTATATCGGACAGGGAAGGTCAGCCCCAGCATTTT. The chain joins TRBV28 to TRBJ1-5, with 8 bases identical to TRBD1. The CDR3 spans 15 residues. V lost 5 bases, J lost 6 bases, and 9 bases stayed unmatched. Germline V gene lookup returns CDR1 MDHEN and CDR2 SYDVKM.

This chain links TRBV10-1 with TRBJ2-1; D uncertain. V was shortened by 3 bases and J by 1 base, with 7 bases between the two germline ends. Germline V lookup: CDR1 WNHNN, CDR2 SYGVQD (reference sequence). This CDR3 has 14 residues. This CDR3 reads CASSDPGSYNEQFF. In nucleotides, the CDR3 is TGCGCCAGCAGTGACCCAGGTTCCTACAATGAGCAGTTCTTC.

The chain has TRBV28 and TRBJ1-2; D not resolved. Germline assignment: CDR1 MDHEN and CDR2 SYDVKM. V gave up 8 bases and J gave up 0 bases, with 10 bases separating them. The CDR3 totals 13 residues. CDR3 in DNA: TGTGCCAGCGGACCTGCAGCTAACTATGGCTACACCTTC. Translating gives CASGPAANYGYTF.

The rearrangement uses TRBV7-9 and TRBJ1-6; 7 bases map to TRBD1. The CDR3 consists of 14 residues. CDR1 is SEHNR, CDR2 FQNEAQ, per germline (reference sequence). Trimming at V came to 5 bases and at J to 10 bases, leaving 8 bases not matched to a gene. The CDR3 loop reads CASSDGQAGSPLHF. As DNA, the CDR3 is TGTGCCAGCAGCGACGGACAGGCGGGATCACCCCTCCACTTT.

This chain links TRBV24-1 with TRBJ1-1, with 7 bases matching TRBD1. The V and J ends lost 1 base and 3 bases, in that order; junction bases with no gene match: 4. Germline values: CDR1 KGHDR, CDR2 SFDVKD. The CDR3 length is 15 residues. The DNA for the CDR3 is TGTGCCACCAGTGATTTCGGCACAGGGGACACTGAAGCTTTCTTT. Translation: CATSDFGTGDTEAFF.

The V and J genes are TRBV5-1 and TRBJ1-3, with D possibly matching TRBD1 (5 bases). Germline V gene lookup returns CDR1 SGHRS and CDR2 YFSETQ. The CDR3 is made up of 13 amino acids. The V end was cut by 5 bases, the J end by 2 bases, with 8 bases between. The CDR3 DNA sequence: TGCGCCAGCAGTGGAGGGGCTGGAAACACCATATATTTT. It specifies CASSGGAGNTIYF. The whole variable domain, remainder taken from reference TRBV5-1 and TRBJ1-3, is KAGVTQTPRYLIKTRGQQVTLSCSPISGHRSVSWYQQTPGQGLQFLFEYFSETQRNKGNFPGRFSGRQFSNSRSEMNVSTLELGDSALYLCASSGGAGNTIYFGEGSWLTVV.